This entry features one TCR beta chain sequence. Its antigen is not identified. This record comes from a study of T-cell memory formation after mild COVID-19. At the level of the study: Clusters were largely donor specific. Whole-study findings and limits: There were some responding clones in pre-infection memory, which suggested that cross-reactive memory had joined. Shrinking CD4+ clones resided mostly in CM and EM, and CD8+ ones in EMRA.

Trimming shortened V by 0 bases and J by 0 bases, and 10 bases separated the two germline ends. In germline, CDR1 is SGDLS, CDR2 YYNGEE. This CDR3 has 16 residues. TCRdb itself ran the 5' RACE reads through MiXCR, one entry per CDR3 protein. The profile shows about 90,000 distinct CDR3 sequences, about 13% of them singletons. The chain uses TRBV9 and TRBJ2-1; the D gene is possibly TRBD2 (5 bases). Source material: PBMCs or a T cell subset sorted from them (not recorded which). This TCR came from an adult woman who had mild COVID-19 (a few samples of this study predate the infection). Cell type and time point are not known. In DNA, the CDR3 is TGTGCCAGCAGCGTAGGAGGACTTGCCTCCTACAATGAGCAGTTCTTC. It encodes CASSVGGLASYNEQFF.